This passage covers 18 T cell receptor beta chains from one sample sequenced in a study of cytomegalovirus exposure and HLA in healthy donors. It was with 60 Vbeta and 13 Jbeta primers that the PCR ran. Profiling relied on immunoSEQ multiplex PCR, and the TCRdb table lists in-frame clones only, not all of them. The table includes 100,000 to 150,000 clones, 73% detected once. Sequenced: PBMCs. The receptors originated from a woman aged 40 to 50 in good health and CMV-seropositive.

The chain uses TRBV18 and TRBJ2-7, with D perhaps TRBD2 (6 bases). The CDR3 has 13 amino acids. Germline loops: CDR1 KGHSH, CDR2 LQKENI. The V and J ends lost 3 bases and 2 bases respectively, with 8 bases between them. In DNA, the CDR3 is TGTGCCAGCTCACCGCTAGCGACCTACGAGCAGTACTTC. It yields the protein CASSPLATYEQYF.

This clone has just a few counts. The CDR3 region is CASSSGPSDTQYF. The CDR3 nucleotides read TGCGCCAGCAGCTCAGGGCCTTCAGATACGCAGTATTTT. This chain connects TRBV5-1 to TRBJ2-3; tentative D call: TRBD1 (5 bases). With 3 bases removed from V and 4 bases from J, the gap between germline ends came to 9 bases. Germline CDR1 and CDR2: SGHRS and YFSETQ. This CDR3 spans 13 amino acids.

There are a few counts of this clone. The V gene is TRBV25-1, the J gene TRBJ1-4; tentative D call: TRBD1 (5 bases). Germline V CDR1 and CDR2: MGHDK, SYGVNS. V lost 3 bases to trimming and J lost 4 bases, with 12 bases between them. The CDR3 loop spans 15 amino acids. CDR3 region: CASSDPTAFNEKLFF. The CDR3 DNA follows: TGTGCCAGCAGTGACCCGACAGCGTTTAATGAAAAACTGTTTTTT.

The chain uses TRBV28 and TRBJ1-2; D not certain. The CDR3 runs 15 residues. Germline values: CDR1 MDHEN, CDR2 SYDVKM. The V end lost 4 bases, the J end lost 8 bases, and 20 bases lay between the germline ends. CDR3 DNA sequence: TGTGCCAGCAGTTCCCCGGACGGACTTGGGTGGGGCTACACCTTC. It specifies CASSSPDGLGWGYTF.

This clone was seen a few times. The V gene is TRBV18, the J gene TRBJ1-1; D remains ambiguous. Trimming stripped 6 bases from V and 1 base from J, with 15 bases between. The V gene's germline CDR1 is KGHSH and CDR2 LQKENI. CDR3 size: 15 residues. CDR3 loop: CASSRSRVENTEAFF. CDR3 DNA: TGTGCCAGCTCCCGGTCACGGGTTGAGAACACTGAAGCTTTCTTT. The whole variable domain, filled in from reference TRBV18 and TRBJ1-1, reads NAGVMQNPRHLVRRRGQEARLRCSPMKGHSHVYWYRQLPEEGLKFMVYLQKENIIDESGMPKERFSAEFPKEGPSILRIQQVVRGDSAAYFCASSRSRVENTEAFFGQGTRLTVV.

J is TRBJ2-2 and V is TRBV7-2; D gene unclear. CDR3 size: 15 residues. Germline V lookup: CDR1 SGHTA, CDR2 FQGNSA. V was shortened by 2 bases and J by 2 bases, with 9 bases between the two germline ends. The chain's CDR3 is CASSLRLLNTGELFF. The CDR3 coding sequence is TGTGCCAGCAGCTTACGACTTTTAAACACCGGGGAGCTGTTTTTT.

The V call is TRBV5-5, the J call TRBJ1-2; TRBD1 aligns across 8 bases. The CDR3 has 13 residues. Germline V gene data show CDR1 as SGHKS and CDR2 as YYEKEE (reference sequence). The trim removed 4 bases at V and 8 bases at J, leaving 7 bases unmatched. CDR3 sequence: CASSALTGDGYTF. CDR3 nucleotide sequence: TGTGCCAGCAGCGCACTGACAGGGGACGGCTACACCTTC.

The V call is TRBV18, the J call TRBJ1-2; D not resolved. CDR1 is KGHSH and CDR2 is LQKENI in the germline V gene. This CDR3 spans 12 amino acids. Trimming stripped 2 bases from V and 8 bases from J, with 9 bases between. In DNA form, the CDR3 reads TGTGCCAGCTCACCAGAGCGTCAGGGCTACACCTTC. Its translation is CASSPERQGYTF.

The chain couples TRBV19 to TRBJ2-1; no clear D gene. The CDR3 covers 13 residues. Germline CDR1 reads LNHDA; CDR2 reads SQIVND (reference sequence). V lost 3 bases, J lost 4 bases, and 7 bases lay in between. In nucleotides, the CDR3 is TGTGCCAGTAGTATTCCCCAGTACAATGAGCAGTTCTTC. Its translation is CASSIPQYNEQFF.

The chain uses TRBV7-9 and TRBJ1-1; no clear D gene. Germline V lookup: CDR1 SEHNR, CDR2 FQNEAQ (reference sequence). Trimming shortened V by 3 bases and J by 1 base, and 9 bases separated the two germline ends. The CDR3 contains 14 residues. CDR3 in amino acids: CASSFEGKNTEAFF. CDR3 DNA: TGTGCCAGCAGCTTTGAGGGTAAGAACACTGAAGCTTTCTTT.

This rearrangement joins TRBV20-1 to TRBJ1-2; D is ambiguous. Germline lookup yields CDR1 DFQATT and CDR2 SNEGSKA (reference sequence). The CDR3 has 11 residues. With 5 bases removed from V and 0 bases from J, the gap between germline ends came to 4 bases. The CDR3, as DNA: TGCAGTGCTCTCTCTAACTATGGCTACACCTTC. Translating gives CSALSNYGYTF.

This chain uses TRBV9 with TRBJ1-6; D possibly corresponds to TRBD1 (6 bases). This CDR3 is built from 15 residues. Germline CDR1 and CDR2: SGDLS and YYNGEE. The V and J ends lost 2 bases and 5 bases respectively, with 11 bases between them. The CDR3 DNA follows: TGTGCCAGCAGCGTCCAGGGGACTAATAATTCACCCCTCCACTTT. Encoded protein: CASSVQGTNNSPLHF. Using reference TRBV9 and TRBJ1-6 for the parts outside the CDR3, the full variable domain is DSGVTQTPKHLITATGQRVTLRCSPRSGDLSVYWYQQSLDQGLQFLIQYYNGEERAKGNILERFSAQQFPDLHSELNLSSLELGDSALYFCASSVQGTNNSPLHFGNGTRLTVT.

The CDR3 DNA reads TGTGCCAGCAGCTTAACCGCAGGGTTCACTGAAGCTTTCTTT. It encodes CASSLTAGFTEAFF. The chain joins TRBV7-3 to TRBJ1-1, with D possibly being TRBD1 (5 bases). The CDR3 extends over 14 amino acids. V gave up 0 bases and J gave up 4 bases, with 9 bases separating them. Germline values: CDR1 SGHTA, CDR2 FQGTGA.

The rearrangement joins TRBV2 to TRBJ2-3; 12 bases are shared with TRBD2. The V segment lost 8 bases and the J segment 2 bases; nucleotides outside the gene matches: 14. Germline V gives CDR1 SNHLY, CDR2 FYNNEI. The CDR3 is 18 residues long. CDR3 coding DNA: TGTGCCAGCGCCGGGACTAGGACTAGCGGGAAACTCACAGATACGCAGTATTTT. Translation gives CASAGTRTSGKLTDTQYF. Complete variable domain (other parts from reference TRBV2 and TRBJ2-3): EPEVTQTPSHQVTQMGQEVILRCVPISNHLYFYWYRQILGQKVEFLVSFYNNEISEKSEIFDDQFSVERPDGSNFTLKIRSTKLEDSAMYFCASAGTRTSGKLTDTQYFGPGTRLTVL.

The V call is TRBV28, the J call TRBJ1-2, with a weak D call TRBD1 (6 bases). Trimming left V 1 base short and J 2 bases short, with 14 bases between. In germline, CDR1 is MDHEN, CDR2 SYDVKM. The CDR3 totals 16 residues. Written as DNA, the CDR3 is TGTGCCAGCAGTTTATTCGCTAGGCAGGGGAACTATGGCTACACCTTC. As protein: CASSLFARQGNYGYTF.

V is TRBV7-8 and J is TRBJ2-1; 8 bases are a match to TRBD2. The junction had 13 bases not matched to a gene; V was cut back by 6 bases and J by 3 bases. From germline, CDR1 is SGHVS and CDR2 FQNEAQ. The CDR3 is 17 residues long. The CDR3 here is CASRHSDRAGVYNEQFF. CDR3 coding DNA: TGTGCCAGCAGGCACTCCGACAGAGCGGGGGTCTACAATGAGCAGTTCTTC.

The V call is TRBV15, the J call TRBJ1-5; TRBD1 might be the D (6 bases). The V gene's germline CDR1 is LNHNV and CDR2 YYDKDF (reference sequence). The CDR3 runs to 17 residues. The germline V and J ends were trimmed by 0 bases and 4 bases, with 16 bases remaining between them. In DNA, the CDR3 is TGTGCCACCAGCAGAGAGCTCAGGGCAGGGACAAATCAGCCCCAGCATTTT. Translated, it gives CATSRELRAGTNQPQHF.

This chain connects TRBV14 to TRBJ2-7, with a possible D match to TRBD1 (6 bases). The V gene's germline CDR1 is SGHDN and CDR2 FVKESK. Trimming took off 0 bases at V and 6 bases at J, with 15 bases between the two ends. The CDR3 loop spans 15 amino acids. CDR3 in amino acids: CASSQDQQGIREQYF. The DNA of the CDR3 is TGTGCCAGCAGCCAAGATCAACAGGGAATCCGCGAGCAGTACTTC.